The entry below describes one T cell receptor (beta chain). This clonotype showed up many times. The target of this receptor is not known. Base qualities are missing; no much larger clone stands one base away. To synthesize cDNA, template-switch 5'RACE was performed with a primer carrying a 10-nucleotide random unique molecular identifier so that each TCR transcript was tagged. Each sequencing run produced over 160 million TCR-beta sequences covering 15-18 subjects. Total RNA was extracted with the RNeasy kit. TCR-beta VDJ regions were amplified with primers for the TCR constant region and the 5'RACE anchor, using the KAPA Real-time Library Amplification kit. A first PCR added sample indexes and Illumina adaptors, after which a second PCR increased the library yield. After purification with Ampure beads, the TCR product of roughly 650 bp was size-selected on a 2% E-gel SizeSelection system. Library quality was checked on a Bioanalyzer, concentration was measured with Qubit, and libraries were quantified with the Kapa Library Quantification kit before pooling. Paired-end 2 x 150 bp sequencing of the libraries was performed on an Illumina HiSeq 2500. To increase sequence diversity, roughly 24-31% phiX was spiked into each library pool. Per the source publication's procedure: Quality-filtered reads were processed with the UMI-based MiGEC pipeline, and over 90% of raw TCR sequences were removed by the MiGEC pipeline during error correction. IMGT germline references were used for alignment of VDJ genes, and clonotypes were defined by a unique CDR3 amino acid sequence together with V-J genes. Clonal expansion, Shannon diversity and CDR3 relatedness were evaluated with VDJtools (CalcPairwiseDistances, ClusterSamples), while phylogenetic trees were built in CLCbio workbench. Expanded clones were defined as having at least 8 unique UMIs, based on coefficient-of-variation modelling across technical triplicates. In TCRdb, the public reads were trimmed at Q25 with fastp and aligned with MiXCR, with productive beta chains retained. Rows are combined by CDR3 protein, so each entry shows the most common genes and DNA. The V and J calls here are based on TCRdb, not the publication. For this sample there are about 45,000 distinct CDR3 sequences; about 13% appear just once. The top ten hold 10% to 12% of the sample.

This sample is drawn from a study of neurological immune-mediated disorders (dated by TCRdb to the late 2010s). Regarding the study in general: The study compared peripheral blood TCR-beta repertoires of HTLV-I-associated myelopathy (HAM/TSP) patients, multiple sclerosis patients and healthy controls using UMI-based sequencing. Longitudinal samples, technical triplicates and paired sorted CD4+ and CD8+ T-cell subsets, alongside PBMC samples, were included among the approximately 98 TCR-beta libraries. Longitudinal HAM/TSP and healthy donors had 3 time-points each (about 3-45 month intervals). The cohort comprised 60 to 75 subjects: some 15 HAM/TSP patients, around 34 multiple sclerosis patients and 20 healthy controls.

The CDR3, cysteine through phenylalanine, is 15 amino acids long. The entry retains the CDR3 DNA only, 45 bases that are in frame from base 1. Germline trimming: 5 bases from V, 3 bases from J; junction bases outside gene matches: 6. Sequences SGHTA (CDR1) and FQGNSA (CDR2) are obtained from the germline V gene. Overall study results and their limits: The highest TCR clonal expansion was observed in HAM/TSP patients, whereas the lowest was observed in MS patients, even when compared with healthy controls. No identical CDR3 amino acid sequences were found to be shared among expanded clones across subjects, suggesting that TCR-beta repertoires were private in all groups.

The time point label for this specimen denotes: longitudinal time-point 3. Blood bank volunteers in Maryland, USA served as the healthy controls. Unsorted PBMC libraries were generated from 2 million PBMCs stored in RNAlater at -80 °C until RNA extraction. PBMCs were separated from peripheral blood using Ficoll-Hypaque density gradient centrifugation and then cryopreserved in liquid nitrogen. In this chain, TRBV7-2 is recombined with TRBJ2-1; TRBD1 matches 8 bases in the middle. The sequencing input was PBMCs. The source of this sequence is a man aged 25-45 years in good health. At the DNA level, the sequence is TGTGCCAGCAGCACCTCCGGGACAGGCTACAATGAGCAGTTCTTC. Translated, it gives CASSTSGTGYNEQFF.